These 20 T cell receptor beta chains were sequenced from one sample in a study of cytomegalovirus exposure and HLA in healthy donors. 13 Jbeta primers and 60 Vbeta primers were used for the PCR. Sequenced by immunoSEQ multiplex PCR; TCRdb stores in-frame clones only, minus some. The sample features over 100,000 clones, with under 2% in its top ten. The sample was PBMCs. The receptors derive from a man aged 18 to 35 in good health and CMV-seronegative.

The chain employs TRBV20-1 and TRBJ1-2; maybe TRBD1 (5 bases). The germline V and J ends were trimmed by 6 bases and 8 bases, with 10 bases remaining between them. The germline V gene has CDR1 DFQATT and CDR2 SNEGSKA (reference sequence). The CDR3 has 10 amino acids. The CDR3 bases are TGCAGTGCCGACGGGGGGGGCTACACCTTC. Encoded protein: CSADGGGYTF.

The genes are TRBV27 and TRBJ2-7; D gene uncertain. V dropped 4 bases and J dropped 1 base, with 11 bases sitting between them. Germline CDR1 and CDR2: MNHEY and SMNVEV (reference sequence). The CDR3 totals 14 residues. CDR3: CASSSTTNSYEQYF. CDR3 nucleotide sequence: TGTGCCAGCAGTTCCACGACAAATTCCTACGAGCAGTACTTC.

V is TRBV7-2 and J is TRBJ1-1; TRBD1 matches at 10 bases. J gave up 3 bases and V 10 bases, and 14 bases lay outside the gene matches. The germline CDR1 and CDR2 sequences are SGHTA and FQGNSA. The CDR3 runs 16 residues. In DNA, the CDR3 is TGTGCCACGGGGGGGGACAGGGGAAATTGGGACACTGAAGCTTTCTTT. This codes for CATGGDRGNWDTEAFF.

The rearrangement uses TRBV15 and TRBJ1-5; 8 positions agree with TRBD1. CDR3 size: 15 residues. Germline assignment: CDR1 LNHNV and CDR2 YYDKDF (reference sequence). With 2 bases clipped from V and 4 bases from J, the junction kept 4 bases outside the gene matches. As DNA, the CDR3 is TGTGCCACCAGCAGATCACGGACAGGGAATCAGCCCCAGCATTTT. It encodes CATSRSRTGNQPQHF.

The genes are TRBV5-1 and TRBJ2-7; 8 nucleotides align to TRBD2. The CDR3 length is 16 residues. Germline V gives CDR1 SGHRS, CDR2 YFSETQ. V lost 4 bases and J lost 2; bases outside the gene matches: 11. In DNA, the CDR3 is TGCGCCAGCAGCCCCGGACTAGCCCCAAACCCCTACGAGCAGTACTTC. Its protein product is CASSPGLAPNPYEQYF.

The chain joins TRBV9 to TRBJ1-5, with no clear D. The V gene lost 4 bases and the J gene lost 4 bases, with 15 bases spanning the gap. Germline lookup yields CDR1 SGDLS and CDR2 YYNGEE. The CDR3 is 15 amino acids. The CDR3 nucleotides read TGTGCCAGCAGCCCTGGGCCCCTGCCAAATCAGCCCCAGCATTTT. Translated, it gives CASSPGPLPNQPQHF. The entire variable domain, with the rest obtained from reference TRBV9 and TRBJ1-5, is as follows: DSGVTQTPKHLITATGQRVTLRCSPRSGDLSVYWYQQSLDQGLQFLIQYYNGEERAKGNILERFSAQQFPDLHSELNLSSLELGDSALYFCASSPGPLPNQPQHFGDGTRLSIL.

The genes are TRBV27 and TRBJ1-5; D uncertain. With 7 bases removed from V and 11 bases from J, the gap between germline ends came to 9 bases. The CDR3 has 10 residues. The V gene's germline CDR1 is MNHEY and CDR2 SMNVEV (reference sequence). CDR3 nucleotide sequence: TGTGCCAGCACCCCGGTGTCCCAGCATTTT. It yields the protein CASTPVSQHF.

The chain joins TRBV6-6 to TRBJ2-2; D ambiguous. Germline values: CDR1 MNHNY, CDR2 SVGAGI (reference sequence). The CDR3 is made up of 15 amino acids. Trimming removed 0 bases at V and 2 bases at J, with 7 bases between. Here the CDR3 DNA reads TGTGCCAGCAGTTACTCGAACAGCAACACCGGGGAGCTGTTTTTT. Its translation is CASSYSNSNTGELFF.

The chain uses TRBV11-2 and TRBJ2-2; 9 nucleotides align to TRBD2. The CDR3 totals 15 residues. The junction had 4 bases not matched to a gene; V was cut back by 1 base and J by 7 bases. Germline V gene lookup returns CDR1 SGHAT and CDR2 FQNNGV. The CDR3 sequence is CASSLASGIVGELFF. CDR3 sequence (DNA): TGTGCCAGCAGCTTAGCTAGCGGGATTGTCGGGGAGCTGTTTTTT.

The V gene is TRBV7-9, the J gene TRBJ2-7; TRBD2 matches 8 bases. The CDR3 length is 12 residues. Germline V gene sequence: CDR1 SEHNR, CDR2 FQNEAQ (reference sequence). With 5 bases clipped from V and 4 bases from J, the junction kept 1 base outside the gene matches. DNA of the CDR3: TGTGCCAGCAGCCCGGGGGGGTACGAGCAGTACTTC. The encoded protein is CASSPGGYEQYF. Full variable domain (remainder filled in from reference TRBV7-9 and TRBJ2-7): DTGVSQNPRHKITKRGQNVTFRCDPISEHNRLYWYRQTLGQGPEFLTYFQNEAQLEKSRLLSDRFSAERPKGSFSTLEIQRTEQGDSAMYLCASSPGGYEQYFGPGTRLTVT.

This chain connects TRBV27 to TRBJ2-7; 7 bases line up with TRBD2. The V gene's germline CDR1 is MNHEY and CDR2 SMNVEV (reference sequence). After removal of 6 bases from V and 5 bases from J, the junction contained 7 bases not matched to a gene. This CDR3 spans 13 amino acids. The CDR3, as DNA: TGTGCCAGCAGCTCTCCGGGAGGCCACGAGCAGTACTTC. It translates to CASSSPGGHEQYF.

The V call is TRBV4-1, the J call TRBJ2-1; maybe TRBD1 (5 bases). V was trimmed by 2 bases and J by 12 bases, leaving 23 bases between them. The germline CDR1 and CDR2 sequences are MGHRA and YSYEKL. This CDR3 contains 16 residues. The DNA of the CDR3 is TGCGCCAGCAGCCAAAGTTGGACAACCTACAATGTCGGGCAGTTCTTC. Its translation: CASSQSWTTYNVGQFF.

The V call is TRBV7-9, the J call TRBJ2-1; D is ambiguous. Germline CDR1 is SEHNR and CDR2 is FQNEAQ (reference sequence). The V gene lost 3 bases and the J gene lost 4 bases, with 7 bases spanning the gap. This CDR3 contains 13 residues. DNA of the CDR3: TGTGCCAGCAGCTTGATAGTTTACAATGAGCAGTTCTTC. Its protein product is CASSLIVYNEQFF.

This sequence joins TRBV7-2 and TRBJ2-1, with 11 bases that match TRBD2. The germline gives CDR1 SGHTA, CDR2 FQGNSA. V lost 4 bases, J lost 16 bases, and 18 bases stayed unmatched. The CDR3 consists of 16 residues. CDR3 protein: CASSSSSGGASSFFFF. For the CDR3, the DNA is TGTGCCAGCAGCTCTAGTAGCGGGGGGGCTTCGTCGTTTTTTTTCTTC.

The rearrangement joins TRBV7-9 to TRBJ2-7, with TRBD2 as a possible D gene (6 bases). Per germline, CDR1 SEHNR and CDR2 FQNEAQ (reference sequence). Trimming cost V 10 bases and J 7 bases, with 23 bases left between them. This CDR3 is 14 amino acids long. The CDR3 DNA follows: TGTGCCACCGGTCTCCGGGAGAGGCCGTGGGAGCAGTACTTC. Residues: CATGLRERPWEQYF. Drawing the rest from reference TRBV7-9 and TRBJ2-7, the complete variable domain is DTGVSQNPRHKITKRGQNVTFRCDPISEHNRLYWYRQTLGQGPEFLTYFQNEAQLEKSRLLSDRFSAERPKGSFSTLEIQRTEQGDSAMYLCATGLRERPWEQYFGPGTRLTVT.

The chain links TRBV28 to TRBJ2-5; 7 bases map to TRBD1. The germline gives CDR1 MDHEN, CDR2 SYDVKM. Losses at the gene ends were 5 bases for V and 4 bases for J; bases not matched to a gene: 7. The length of the CDR3 is 14 residues. The chain's CDR3 is CASSPGDRGETQYF. As DNA, the CDR3 is TGTGCCAGCAGTCCTGGGGACAGAGGAGAGACCCAGTACTTC.

The V call is TRBV18, the J call TRBJ1-3, with a weak D call TRBD1 (6 bases). Germline assignment: CDR1 KGHSH and CDR2 LQKENI. Deletions cut 2 bases from V and 0 bases from J, with 20 bases between. This CDR3 is built from 19 residues. This chain's CDR3 is CASSPFTPRDIGSGNTIYF. CDR3 sequence (DNA): TGTGCCAGCTCACCATTTACCCCACGGGACATCGGCTCTGGAAACACCATATATTTT.

The chain's CDR3 is CASSVGVISYNEQFF. The CDR3 region has the DNA TGTGCCAGCAGCGTAGGAGTAATATCCTACAATGAGCAGTTCTTC. The chain has TRBV9 and TRBJ2-1; D uncertain. The V and J ends lost 0 bases and 1 base respectively, with 8 bases between them. Per germline, CDR1 SGDLS and CDR2 YYNGEE. The CDR3 extends over 15 amino acids.

The chain uses TRBV18 and TRBJ2-2, with D perhaps matching TRBD1 (5 bases). The CDR3 loop spans 15 amino acids. Trimming stripped 0 bases from V and 4 bases from J, with 9 bases between. The germline CDR1 and CDR2 sequences are KGHSH and LQKENI. CDR3 DNA: TGTGCCAGCTCACCACCGGCTCAGGGCACCGGGGAGCTGTTTTTT. Translation: CASSPPAQGTGELFF.

This rearrangement joins TRBV6-5 to TRBJ1-5, with a possible D match to TRBD1 (5 bases). This CDR3 contains 15 residues. Looked up from germline, CDR1 is MNHEY and CDR2 is SVGAGI. V lost 5 bases and J lost 3, with 14 bases in between. The CDR3 spells CASSAKGIFNQPQHF. CDR3 nucleotides: TGTGCCAGCAGTGCCAAGGGGATCTTCAATCAGCCCCAGCATTTT.